Shown below are 16 T cell receptor beta chains from a single sample sequenced in a study of T cell repertoires in cytomegalovirus infection (dated by TCRdb to between 2019 and 2020). The sample's treatment or condition label, in plain terms: in vitro stimulation with specific CMV peptide epitopes to enrich CMV-specific T cells. The run used an Illumina HiSeq 1500. TCRdb's own reprocessing of the public reads used fastp at Q25 and MiXCR and kept productive beta chains. Rows are unified per CDR3 protein, each entry keeping the most common DNA and genes. This sample lists roughly 350,000 distinct CDR3 sequences; approximately 35% were detected once. The ten biggest clones cover less than 15% of the sample. Their antigen targets remain unknown. The specimen comprised cultured PBMCs, sampled from culture after CMV antigen stimulation. Receptor source: a human donor in good health (CMV status not recorded). Some clones in this sample may be carry-over from other donors' samples.

This chain links TRBV19 with TRBJ1-1; TRBD1 matches 8 bases. The CDR3 loop spans 16 amino acids. The J segment lost 2 bases and the V segment lost 2 bases, leaving 7 bases of the junction unmatched. Germline V gene data show CDR1 as LNHDA and CDR2 as SQIVND (reference sequence). The CDR3 nucleotides read TGTGCCAGTAGTATATTCGGACAGGGATCAAACACTGAAGCTTTCTTT. It encodes CASSIFGQGSNTEAFF.

The chain uses TRBV7-4 and TRBJ2-5; unclear D gene. V gave up 5 bases and J gave up 2 bases, with 15 bases separating them. This CDR3 is built from 15 residues. The germline gives CDR1 SGHVT, CDR2 SQSDAQ. The CDR3 nucleotides read TGTGCCAGCAGCGCGGCAGTAATAATACAAGAGACCCAGTACTTC. Translation: CASSAAVIIQETQYF.

This clonotype appeared once. V is TRBV28 and J is TRBJ2-1, with D uncertain. V was clipped by 7 bases and J by 4 bases, with 5 bases between them. This CDR3 is built from 11 residues. Germline CDR1 MDHEN, CDR2 SYDVKM. The CDR3 bases are TGTGCCAGCACCCAATACAATGAGCAGTTCTTC. As protein: CASTQYNEQFF. Supplemented by reference TRBV28 and TRBJ2-1, the full variable domain reads DVKVTQSSRYLVKRTGEKVFLECVQDMDHENMFWYRQDPGLGLRLIYFSYDVKMKEKGDIPEGYSVSREKKERFSLILESASTNQTSMYLCASTQYNEQFFGPGTRLTVL.

The genes are TRBV12-3 or TRBV12-4 and TRBJ2-1; weak D call: TRBD2 (5 bases). This CDR3 region has 14 residues. With 3 bases removed from V and 4 bases from J, the gap between germline ends came to 10 bases. As DNA, the CDR3 is TGTGCCAGCAGTTTCGGGAACCTTTACAATGAGCAGTTCTTC. Encoded protein: CASSFGNLYNEQFF.

A few counts support this clonotype. The CDR3 here is CAISERDISAEQYF. Written as DNA, the CDR3 is TGTGCCATCAGTGAGAGAGACATTTCAGCCGAGCAGTACTTC. The chain couples TRBV10-3 to TRBJ2-7; no firm D call. The CDR3 has 14 residues. V lost 2 bases and J 6 bases, leaving 14 bases between the germline ends. Germline CDR1 reads ENHRY; CDR2 reads SYGVKD.

The chain combines TRBV4-1 with TRBJ2-7; the D is unclear. CDR1 is MGHRA, CDR2 YSYEKL, per germline. CDR3 length equals 12 residues. V was shortened by 0 bases and J by 10 bases, with 10 bases between the two germline ends. CDR3 sequence reads: CASSQDEAKQYF. In DNA form, the CDR3 reads TGCGCCAGCAGCCAAGATGAAGCCAAACAGTACTTC.

This chain connects TRBV7-9 to TRBJ2-3; D assignment may be TRBD1 or TRBD2 (5 bases each). The CDR3 consists of 16 residues. The germline CDR1 and CDR2 sequences are SEHNR and FQNEAQ (reference sequence). Trimming cost V 5 bases and J 1 base, with 16 bases left between them. CDR3 nucleotide sequence: TGTGCCAGCAGCACCTTGGGGACGGAACGCACAGATACGCAGTATTTT. The encoded protein is CASSTLGTERTDTQYF.

This clonotype was seen a handful of times. The V and J genes are TRBV7-9 and TRBJ1-2; D is ambiguous. V lost 3 bases to trimming and J lost 3 bases, with 11 bases between them. CDR1 is SEHNR, CDR2 FQNEAQ, per germline (reference sequence). The CDR3 loop spans 14 amino acids. The CDR3 here is CASSFSAADYGYTF. The CDR3 nucleotides are TGTGCCAGCAGCTTTTCGGCTGCGGACTATGGCTACACCTTC.

V is TRBV7-9 and J is TRBJ2-1; D remains unclear. The CDR3 sequence is 13 residues long. CDR1 is SEHNR, CDR2 FQNEAQ, per germline (reference sequence). Trimming cost V 5 bases and J 6 bases, with 11 bases left between them. CDR3 sequence reads: CASSRLESNEQFF. CDR3 sequence (DNA): TGTGCCAGCAGCCGGCTGGAGAGCAATGAGCAGTTCTTC.

This clonotype occurred a few times. This rearrangement joins TRBV7-9 to TRBJ2-3; D call uncertain. The CDR3 extends over 13 amino acids. The V end lost 5 bases, the J end lost 6 bases, and 12 bases lay between the germline ends. Germline lookup yields CDR1 SEHNR and CDR2 FQNEAQ (reference sequence). This chain's CDR3 is CASSAQPSDTQYF. CDR3 sequence (DNA): TGTGCCAGCAGCGCCCAGCCTAGTGATACGCAGTATTTT.

This clonotype came up a few times. The gene calls are TRBV4-1 and TRBJ1-2, with D unclear. The CDR3 runs to 14 residues. V lost 0 bases and J 6 bases, leaving 11 bases between the germline ends. Per the germline V gene, CDR1 is MGHRA and CDR2 is YSYEKL. The CDR3 loop reads CASSQEPNSDGYTF. CDR3 bases: TGCGCCAGCAGCCAAGAACCGAATTCTGATGGCTACACCTTC.

This clonotype was counted only a few times. The rearrangement links TRBV7-8 to TRBJ2-3, with 10 bases aligning to TRBD2. Germline CDR1 reads SGHVS; CDR2 reads FQNEAQ. Trimming removed 5 bases from V and 4 bases from J; junction bases left unmatched: 9. CDR3 length equals 16 residues. This CDR3 is CASSPQREGRSDTQYF. CDR3 nucleotides: TGTGCCAGCAGCCCGCAGCGGGAGGGCCGGTCAGATACGCAGTATTTT.

The chain has TRBV5-5 and TRBJ2-3; maybe TRBD2 (5 bases). The CDR3 consists of 14 residues. Germline CDR1 and CDR2: SGHKS and YYEKEE (reference sequence). V lost 4 bases and J lost 2, with 11 bases in between. The CDR3 loop reads CASSPRETTDTQYF. CDR3 sequence (DNA): TGTGCCAGCAGCCCCCGGGAAACCACAGATACGCAGTATTTT.

Many counts were recorded for this clonotype. The rearrangement uses TRBV27 and TRBJ1-1, with D possibly matching TRBD1 (5 bases). The CDR3 sequence is 14 residues long. Looked up from germline, CDR1 is MNHEY and CDR2 is SMNVEV (reference sequence). V was cut by 3 bases and J by 1 base, with 9 bases left in between. CDR3 DNA sequence: TGTGCCAGCAGTTTGAGGGGCGGGAACACTGAAGCTTTCTTT. Translating gives CASSLRGGNTEAFF.

The chain joins TRBV7-3 to TRBJ2-1, with 10 bases lining up with TRBD1. The germline gives CDR1 SGHTA, CDR2 FQGTGA. This CDR3 contains 17 residues. Unmatched junction bases numbered 12, after V lost 2 bases and J lost 8 bases. The CDR3 protein is CASSLGWDRGPSDEQFF. The CDR3 region has the DNA TGTGCCAGCAGCTTAGGGTGGGACAGGGGACCGTCGGATGAGCAGTTCTTC.

V and J are TRBV5-1 and TRBJ2-7, with TRBD2 as a possible D gene (5 bases). The ends were cut back, 1 base at V and 6 bases at J, with 11 bases in the middle. The CDR3 is 13 amino acids. CDR1 SGHRS and CDR2 YFSETQ come from the germline V gene. Here the CDR3 reads CASSLNEGSEQYV. In DNA, the CDR3 is TGCGCCAGCAGCTTGAACGAGGGTAGCGAGCAGTACGTC.